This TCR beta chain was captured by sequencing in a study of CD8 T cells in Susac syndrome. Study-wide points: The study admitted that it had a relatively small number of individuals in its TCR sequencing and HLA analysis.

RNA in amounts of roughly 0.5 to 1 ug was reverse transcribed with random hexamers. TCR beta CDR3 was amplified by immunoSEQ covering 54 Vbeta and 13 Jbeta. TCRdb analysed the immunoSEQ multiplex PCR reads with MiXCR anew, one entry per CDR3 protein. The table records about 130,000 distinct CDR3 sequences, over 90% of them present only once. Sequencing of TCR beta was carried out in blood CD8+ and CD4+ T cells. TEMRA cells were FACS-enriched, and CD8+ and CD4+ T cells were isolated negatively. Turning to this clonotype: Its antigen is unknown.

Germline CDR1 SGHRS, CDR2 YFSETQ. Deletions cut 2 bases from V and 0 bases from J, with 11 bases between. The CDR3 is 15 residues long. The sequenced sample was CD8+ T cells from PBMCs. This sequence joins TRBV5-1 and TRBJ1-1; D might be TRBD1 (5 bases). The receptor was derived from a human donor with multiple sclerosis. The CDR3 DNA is TGCGCCAGCAGCTTAGTAGGGGCGGTGAACACTGAAGCTTTCTTT. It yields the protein CASSLVGAVNTEAFF.